These 11 T cell receptor beta chains came from one sample sequenced in a study of cytomegalovirus exposure and HLA in healthy donors. The primer mix had 60 Vbeta and 13 Jbeta primers. Profiled with immunoSEQ multiplex PCR; TCRdb holds only in-frame clones, not every one. The table includes roughly 120,000 clones, roughly two thirds detected once. The sample consisted of PBMCs. These receptors were taken from a woman aged 25-40 years in good health and CMV-seronegative.

This clone came up once. The rearrangement links TRBV27 to TRBJ1-1; D might be TRBD1 (5 bases). CDR3 length: 17 amino acids. The V and J ends lost 5 bases and 4 bases respectively, with 23 bases between them. The germline CDR1 and CDR2 sequences are MNHEY and SMNVEV (reference sequence). CDR3 nucleotide sequence: TGTGCCAGCAGTAACCGACAGTTTTCGGCTTTGACCACTGAAGCTTTCTTT. Translated: CASSNRQFSALTTEAFF.

The V gene is TRBV2, the J gene TRBJ1-1, with 7 bases aligning to TRBD1. CDR3 length: 17 amino acids. V was pared by 6 bases and J by 3 bases, with 16 bases of the junction left unmatched. The germline V gene has CDR1 SNHLY and CDR2 FYNNEI. The CDR3 DNA reads as TGTGCCAGCAGGGCCACCTGGACAGGAAGAGGAGACACTGAAGCTTTCTTT. Residues: CASRATWTGRGDTEAFF.

This clone has a single count. The chain combines TRBV7-2 with TRBJ2-7; 11 bases align to TRBD1. Germline trimming cut 0 bases from V and 7 bases from J; bases unmatched to any gene: 5. This CDR3 spans 15 amino acids. Germline V gene data show CDR1 as SGHTA and CDR2 as FQGNSA. In DNA form, the CDR3 reads TGTGCCAGCAGCTTAGCTGGGGACAGGGGGAGTGAGCAGTACTTC. It encodes CASSLAGDRGSEQYF.

The rearrangement joins TRBV2 to TRBJ2-1; D possibly corresponds to TRBD2 (6 bases). The germline gives CDR1 SNHLY, CDR2 FYNNEI. The CDR3 has 16 residues. The V end was cut by 7 bases, the J end by 3 bases, with 19 bases between. CDR3 DNA sequence: TGTGCCAGCAAAGAATACGGACTACAAGGCTACAATGAGCAGTTCTTC. It specifies CASKEYGLQGYNEQFF.

The chain carries TRBV12-5 and TRBJ2-5; 12 nucleotides align to TRBD2. Losses at the gene ends were 0 bases for V and 3 bases for J; bases not matched to a gene: 8. Germline CDR1 reads LGHNT; CDR2 reads FRNRAP. This CDR3 spans 18 amino acids. CDR3 in DNA: TGTGCTAGTGGTTTGGTAAAGGCTAGCGGGAGGGCCAAAGAGACCCAGTACTTC. Translation: CASGLVKASGRAKETQYF.

This clone turned up a few times. The rearrangement uses TRBV7-9 and TRBJ2-1; a weak D match, TRBD2 (5 bases). The CDR3 spans 14 residues. Germline V gene data show CDR1 as SEHNR and CDR2 as FQNEAQ (reference sequence). Trimming shortened V by 1 base and J by 6 bases, and 10 bases separated the two germline ends. The CDR3 spells CASSLDRAVNEQFF. CDR3 bases: TGTGCCAGCAGCTTAGACCGAGCGGTCAATGAGCAGTTCTTC. Based on the CDR3 plus reference TRBV7-9 and TRBJ2-1, the full variable domain is DTGVSQNPRHKITKRGQNVTFRCDPISEHNRLYWYRQTLGQGPEFLTYFQNEAQLEKSRLLSDRFSAERPKGSFSTLEIQRTEQGDSAMYLCASSLDRAVNEQFFGPGTRLTVL.

The chain joins TRBV27 to TRBJ1-2, with a possible D match to TRBD1 (5 bases). Germline CDR1 and CDR2: MNHEY and SMNVEV (reference sequence). The CDR3 length is 15 residues. With 1 base removed from V and 6 bases from J, the gap between germline ends came to 15 bases. DNA of the CDR3: TGTGCCAGCAGTTTATGGGGGGGGGTCACGGATGGCTACACCTTC. Translating gives CASSLWGGVTDGYTF.

The chain has TRBV30 and TRBJ2-7, with TRBD2 matching 10 bases. Looked up from germline, CDR1 is GTSNPN and CDR2 is SVGIG (reference sequence). The J segment lost 3 bases and the V segment lost 3 bases, leaving 14 bases of the junction unmatched. The CDR3 consists of 17 residues. The CDR3 DNA follows: TGTGCCTGGAGGCACCGGATGGGGACTAGCGTAGACTACGAGCAGTACTTC. Translated, it gives CAWRHRMGTSVDYEQYF.

This chain joins TRBV20-1 and TRBJ1-1; D call uncertain. CDR1 is DFQATT, CDR2 SNEGSKA, per germline (reference sequence). This CDR3 has 11 amino acids. Trimming left V 3 bases short and J 4 bases short, with 6 bases between. In nucleotides, the CDR3 is TGCAGTGCTAGTTCCATCACTGAAGCTTTCTTT. Amino acid sequence: CSASSITEAFF.

The CDR3 sequence is CASSGGDRGPEAFF. The CDR3 DNA is TGTGCCAGCAGCGGGGGGGACAGGGGACCTGAAGCTTTCTTT. The V gene is TRBV9, the J gene TRBJ1-1; 10 nucleotides align to TRBD1. The CDR3 sequence is 14 residues long. Germline V gene data show CDR1 as SGDLS and CDR2 as YYNGEE. Trimming at V came to 3 bases and at J to 6 bases, leaving 5 bases not matched to a gene.

V and J are TRBV18 and TRBJ2-1; TRBD2 matches at 14 bases. The germline V gene encodes CDR1 KGHSH and CDR2 LQKENI. The J segment lost 0 bases and the V segment lost 2 bases, leaving 3 bases of the junction unmatched. The CDR3 length is 18 residues. The CDR3 reads CASSPKGTSGSSYNEQFF. In DNA form, the CDR3 reads TGTGCCAGCTCACCAAAGGGGACTAGCGGGAGCTCCTACAATGAGCAGTTCTTC.